These T cell receptor beta chains were read from a single sample in a study of cytomegalovirus exposure and HLA in healthy donors. Some clones are missing from TCRdb's copy, which holds only in-frame ones; the method was immunoSEQ multiplex PCR. There are 100,000 to 150,000 clones in the sample; about 88% occur only once, and about 1% lies in the top ten. The sample comprised PBMCs. The source is a woman aged 18-29 years in good health and CMV-seronegative. Both conserved end residues are part of each CDR3. D genes are given only for firm matches. Rows may omit the clone size; those that give it use once, few, many or a size class.

V gene	CDR3 length	J gene	D gene	clone size	CDR3 DNA	CDR3 protein
TRBV5-6	15	TRBJ1-4	.	.	TGTGCCAGCAGCTTCCGGGTCCGGCAAAATGAAAAACTGTTTTTT	CASSFRVRQNEKLFF
TRBV7-9	16	TRBJ2-1	TRBD2	once	TGTGCCAGCAGCTTAGGGACTAGTCCCCCCGTTGATGAGCAGTTCTTC	CASSLGTSPPVDEQFF
TRBV28	14	TRBJ1-4	TRBD1	.	TGTGCCAGCAGTTCACAGGGGCATAATGAAAAACTGTTTTTT	CASSSQGHNEKLFF
TRBV29-1	11	TRBJ1-2	.	.	TGCAGCGTTGAGTTAAGCTCTGGCTACACCTTC	CSVELSSGYTF
TRBV30	16	TRBJ2-5	.	.	TGTGCCTGGAGTGTATCGTTCGGGGGGCCCTTGGAGACCCAGTACTTC	CAWSVSFGGPLETQYF
TRBV5-3	16	TRBJ2-1	TRBD2	.	TGTGCCAGAAGCTTGGCACTAGCGGGGGCCTACAATGAGCAGTTCTTC	CARSLALAGAYNEQFF
TRBV10-3	15	TRBJ1-5	.	.	TGTGCCATCAGTCCGTATGGACAGAGCAATCAGCCCCAGCATTTT	CAISPYGQSNQPQHF
TRBV18	14	TRBJ1-1	.	.	TGTGCCAGCTCGCGTTCGACGGGGGAGACTGAAGCTTTCTTT	CASSRSTGETEAFF
TRBV5-1	13	TRBJ1-2	.	.	TGCGCCAGCAGCTTGTCTGGGGAGAATGGCTACACCTTC	CASSLSGENGYTF
TRBV5-1	14	TRBJ2-1	.	.	TGCGCCAGCAGCCTCTTGGGGACTTTCAATGAGCAGTTCTTC	CASSLLGTFNEQFF
TRBV7-2	13	TRBJ2-1	.	.	TGTGCCAGCAGCTTCGACTCGCCCGGGGGGCAGTTCTTC	CASSFDSPGGQFF
TRBV6-5	14	TRBJ2-3	.	.	TGTGCCAGCAACTCGGGACAAGGCACAGATACGCAGTATTTT	CASNSGQGTDTQYF
TRBV6-1	15	TRBJ2-3	TRBD1	.	TGTGCCAGCAGTAGACAGGGAGAGAGCACAGATACGCAGTATTTT	CASSRQGESTDTQYF
TRBV5-5	16	TRBJ2-3	TRBD2	.	TGTGCCAGCAGCACATTAGCGGGGGGCCTGTCTGATACGCAGTATTTT	CASSTLAGGLSDTQYF
TRBV11-3	14	TRBJ2-3	TRBD2	.	TGTGCCAGCAGCTCAGGGACTAGCCCGGATACGCAGTATTTT	CASSSGTSPDTQYF
TRBV5-6	11	TRBJ1-2	.	.	TGTGCCAGCAGCACAGGGTATGGCTACACCTTC	CASSTGYGYTF
TRBV30	15	TRBJ1-2	.	.	TGTGCCTGGAGTTCACCGAGAAGTAGTAACTATGGCTACACCTTC	CAWSSPRSSNYGYTF
TRBV18	13	TRBJ1-1	.	.	TGTGCCAGCTCGCTAAACCGGAACACTGAAGCTTTCTTT	CASSLNRNTEAFF
TRBV28	16	TRBJ1-1	.	.	TGTGCCAGCAGTTTACTTTCCGGGGTCATGAACACTGAAGCTTTCTTT	CASSLLSGVMNTEAFF
TRBV11-2	11	TRBJ2-5	.	.	TGTGCCAGCAGCCCCCATGAGACCCAGTACTTC	CASSPHETQYF
TRBV19	11	TRBJ1-1	.	.	TGTGGCAGTTACATGAACACTGAAGCTTTCTTT	CGSYMNTEAFF
TRBV2	14	TRBJ2-1	TRBD1	.	TGTGCCAGCAGTGAAGCCGGGACAGGCAATGAGCAGTTCTTC	CASSEAGTGNEQFF
TRBV9	16	TRBJ2-1	.	once	TGTGCCAGCAGCGTAGATTTTCTAGAGCTGAACAATGAGCAGTTCTTC	CASSVDFLELNNEQFF
TRBV28	16	TRBJ2-7	.	once	TGTGCCAGCAGCATTGGTGGGGGCCCTCTACCCTACGAGCAGTACTTC	CASSIGGGPLPYEQYF
TRBV9	14	TRBJ2-7	TRBD2	.	TGTGCCAGCAGCGAGACTAGCGGGAGGGGCGAGCAGTACTTC	CASSETSGRGEQYF
TRBV19	14	TRBJ2-3	.	.	TGTGCCAGTAGTAGGGGCCTGAACACAGATACGCAGTATTTT	CASSRGLNTDTQYF